This T cell receptor (beta chain) derives from a study of CDR3 diversity in severe acne. TCRdb reprocessed the PCR reads with MiXCR, giving one entry per CDR3 protein. The sample gives 79,000 or so distinct CDR3 sequences, 49% of which show up once; 11% is in the top ten. V lost 7 bases, J lost 0 bases, and 19 bases lay in between. CDR3 length equals 16 residues. The germline V gene encodes CDR1 SQVTM and CDR2 ANQGSEA. Sequenced: blood. The J gene is TRBJ1-3, the V gene TRBV29-1; D remains ambiguous. The receptor was isolated from a male donor with severe acne vulgaris. The CDR3 loop is CSAPPTNRSSGNTIYF. For the CDR3, the DNA is TGCAGCGCCCCACCAACGAATCGAAGCTCTGGAAACACCATATATTTT.